The entry below describes one T cell receptor beta chain. Its specificity is not known. The CDR3 loop spans 15 amino acids. Germline CDR1 and CDR2: SGHTA and FQGTGA. V lost 5 bases and J 0 bases, leaving 11 bases between the germline ends. The repertoire was sequenced with immunoSEQ multiplex PCR; TCRdb's copy has only in-frame clones and lacks some. The table shows around 87,000 clones, with 70% to 90% occurring only once. The sample is drawn from a study of siplizumab effects on memory and regulatory T cells. Study results and limitations: Major contributors to the alloresponse seemed to be naive T cells, which also appeared more diverse than memory cells.

The source material was CD4+ T cells sorted from blood. The chain employs TRBV7-3 and TRBJ2-1; D gene uncertain. The source of this sequence is a human donor in good health. The CDR3 is CASSPQSSSYNEQFF. The CDR3 DNA reads as TGTGCCAGCAGCCCCCAGTCCAGCTCCTACAATGAGCAGTTCTTC.